The next 5 T cell receptor beta chains were all read from a single sample in a study of T cell repertoires in cytomegalovirus infection. These receptors are not linked to any known antigen. TCRdb processed the reads anew with MiXCR; each CDR3 protein has one entry. The sample contains fewer than 1,000,000 distinct CDR3 sequences, less than 40% of which appear only once. Sequencing used cultured CD8+ T cells from PBMCs, obtained from culture after CMV antigen stimulation. These receptors were obtained from a human donor in good health (CMV status not recorded). Some clones in this sample may be carry-over from other donors' samples.

The gene calls are TRBV10-3 and TRBJ1-2, with TRBD1 matching 7 bases. This CDR3 has 15 residues. The junction had 10 bases not matched to a gene; V was cut back by 5 bases and J by 4 bases. Germline values: CDR1 ENHRY, CDR2 SYGVKD. The CDR3, as DNA: TGTGCCATCAGTACTTCCGGGACAGTTCTCTATGGCTACACCTTC. This gives the protein CAISTSGTVLYGYTF.

The chain couples TRBV20-1 to TRBJ1-2; TRBD1 is a possible D gene (6 bases). Germline CDR1 is DFQATT and CDR2 is SNEGSKA (reference sequence). The CDR3 is made up of 17 amino acids. Trimming stripped 0 bases from V and 2 bases from J, with 19 bases between. CDR3 in DNA: TGCAGTGCTAGAGATCAAGGGGGGCAGACTAAAAACTATGGCTACACCTTC. Translating it yields CSARDQGGQTKNYGYTF.

The rearrangement uses TRBV6-2 or TRBV6-3 and TRBJ1-1; D is unresolved. The ends were cut back, 1 base at V and 6 bases at J, with 18 bases in the middle. CDR1 MNHEY and CDR2 SVGEGT come from the germline V gene. There are 16 residues in the CDR3. The CDR3 region has the DNA TGTGCCAGCAGTTACTACCCAGGCTACGTTGACGCTGAAGCTTTCTTT. Encoded protein: CASSYYPGYVDAEAFF.

This clonotype was picked up a small number of times. The chain has TRBV20-1 and TRBJ2-7; tentative D call: TRBD1 (5 bases). The germline V gene encodes CDR1 DFQATT and CDR2 SNEGSKA (reference sequence). Trimming removed 0 bases at V and 1 base at J, with 10 bases between. The CDR3 is 14 residues long. The CDR3 DNA reads TGCAGTGCTAGAGATTTAGGGGCATCCTACGAGCAGTACGTC. It specifies CSARDLGASYEQYV.

This clonotype was seen more than once but under ten times. The genes are TRBV24-1 and TRBJ1-1, with 9 nucleotides matching TRBD1. The CDR3 spans 14 residues. V was pared by 5 bases and J by 4 bases, with 4 bases of the junction left unmatched. The germline gives CDR1 KGHDR, CDR2 SFDVKD. CDR3 sequence (DNA): TGTGCCACCAGTGGTACGGACAGGGGCACTGAAGCTTTCTTT. This gives the protein CATSGTDRGTEAFF.